This T cell receptor beta chain derives from a study of early T cells in non-severe SARS-CoV-2 infection. Study at large: The chains were unpaired, and the sequenced material was bulk RNA from unsorted whole blood.

V was trimmed by 4 bases and J by 3 bases, leaving 12 bases between them. CDR3 size: 15 residues. Germline assignment: CDR1 LNHDA and CDR2 SQIVND (reference sequence). Individual cDNA molecules carried attached unique molecular identifiers. One entry per CDR3 protein results from TCRdb running MiXCR on the 5' RACE reads. The table has 65,000 to 70,000 distinct CDR3 sequences, 12% seen once. There are many counts of this clonotype. The V gene is TRBV19, the J gene TRBJ1-4; tentatively, D is TRBD1 (5 bases). This receptor was obtained from an adult who was a healthcare worker with PCR-confirmed SARS-CoV-2 infection or an uninfected control (not recorded which). The sample taken for sequencing was whole blood. CDR3: CASSNRPQPNEKLFF. The CDR3 DNA follows: TGTGCCAGTAGTAACAGGCCCCAGCCTAATGAAAAACTGTTTTTT.